The sequence of this T cell receptor (beta chain) was determined in a study of blood T cell repertoires in COVID-19. The CDR3 totals 13 residues. Trimming removed 4 bases from V and 5 bases from J, with 11 bases in between. The germline gives CDR1 LGHDT, CDR2 YNNKEL (reference sequence). Generated by immunoSEQ multiplex PCR, the TCRdb table keeps only in-frame clones and is missing some. The sample yields roughly 260,000 clones, 83% seen once. The chain recombines TRBV3-1 (or the pseudogene TRBV3-2) with TRBJ1-2; D not certain. The TCR was taken from a woman in her thirties or forties who had been exposed to COVID-19. The specimen was PBMCs or T cells enriched from blood (not recorded which). The CDR3, as DNA: TGTGCCAGCAGCCCCCTACGGTTGTATGGCTACACCTTC. Residues: CASSPLRLYGYTF.